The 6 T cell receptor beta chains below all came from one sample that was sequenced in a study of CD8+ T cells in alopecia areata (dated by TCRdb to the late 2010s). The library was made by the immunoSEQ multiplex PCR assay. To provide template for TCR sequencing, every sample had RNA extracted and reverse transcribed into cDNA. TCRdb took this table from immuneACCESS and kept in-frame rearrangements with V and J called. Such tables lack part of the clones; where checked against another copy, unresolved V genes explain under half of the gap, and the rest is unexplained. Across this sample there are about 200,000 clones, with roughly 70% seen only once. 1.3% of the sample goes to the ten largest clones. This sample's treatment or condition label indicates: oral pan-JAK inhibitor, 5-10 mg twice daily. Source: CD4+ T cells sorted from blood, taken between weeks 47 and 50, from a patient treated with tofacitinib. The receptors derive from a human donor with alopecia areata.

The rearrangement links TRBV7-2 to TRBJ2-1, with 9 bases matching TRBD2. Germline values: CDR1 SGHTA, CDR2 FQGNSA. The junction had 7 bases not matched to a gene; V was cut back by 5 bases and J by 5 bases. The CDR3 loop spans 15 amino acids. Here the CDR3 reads CASSTGLASHNEQFF. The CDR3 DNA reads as TGTGCCAGCAGCACCGGACTAGCGTCTCACAATGAGCAGTTCTTC.

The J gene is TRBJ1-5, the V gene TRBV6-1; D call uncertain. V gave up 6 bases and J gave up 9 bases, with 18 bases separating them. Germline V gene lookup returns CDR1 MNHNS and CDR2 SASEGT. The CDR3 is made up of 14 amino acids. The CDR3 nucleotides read TGTGCCAGCAGGGAGAGAGACGGCATTCGGCCCCAGCATTTT. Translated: CASRERDGIRPQHF.

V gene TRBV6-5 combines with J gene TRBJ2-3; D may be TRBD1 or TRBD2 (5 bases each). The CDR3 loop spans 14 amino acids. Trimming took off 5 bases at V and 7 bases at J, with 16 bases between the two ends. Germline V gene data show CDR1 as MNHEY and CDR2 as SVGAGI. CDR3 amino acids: CASSLRDLKNTQYF. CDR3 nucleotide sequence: TGTGCCAGCAGTCTCCGGGACCTCAAAAATACGCAGTATTTT.

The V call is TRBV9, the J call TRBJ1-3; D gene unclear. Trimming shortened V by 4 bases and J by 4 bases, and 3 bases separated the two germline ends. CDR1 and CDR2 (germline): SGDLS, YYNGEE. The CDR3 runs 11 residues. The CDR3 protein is CASSTGNTIYF. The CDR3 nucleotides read TGTGCCAGCAGCACAGGAAACACCATATATTTT.

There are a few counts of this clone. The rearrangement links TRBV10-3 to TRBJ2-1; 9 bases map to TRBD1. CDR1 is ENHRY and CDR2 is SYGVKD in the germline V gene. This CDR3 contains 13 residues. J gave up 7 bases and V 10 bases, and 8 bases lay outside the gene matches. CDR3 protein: CATRTGVGNEQFF. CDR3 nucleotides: TGTGCCACCCGGACAGGGGTGGGTAATGAGCAGTTCTTC.

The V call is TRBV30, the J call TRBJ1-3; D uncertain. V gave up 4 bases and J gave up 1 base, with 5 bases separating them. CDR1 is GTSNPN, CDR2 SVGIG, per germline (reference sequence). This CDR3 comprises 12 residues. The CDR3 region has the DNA TGTGCCTGGAAGGGATCTGGAAACACCATATATTTT. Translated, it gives CAWKGSGNTIYF.